This T cell receptor (beta chain) originates from a study of naive and memory T cell subsets. Study-wide results and caveats: Over 85% of naive TCR sequences appeared only once, unlike memory subsets.

Germline CDR1 is MNHNY and CDR2 is SVGAGI (reference sequence). The CDR3 covers 17 residues. J was trimmed by 5 bases and V by 2 bases; bases with no gene match: 8. From the second PCR step, alpha and beta chains were amplified apart. Both TRBC1 and TRBC2 were covered by a beta constant-region primer of two equimolar oligonucleotides. From the UMI-ligation and nested PCR reads, TCRdb called clonotypes with MiXCR, one entry per CDR3 protein. Of about 90,000 distinct CDR3 sequences in the sample, about 6.5% were seen once. Comment on this clonotype: Its antigen is unknown.

The source of this sequence is a human donor in good health. The chain recombines TRBV6-6 with TRBJ2-3; TRBD2 agrees at 12 bases. Sequencing was done on a sample of central memory CD4+ T cells from blood. The chain's CDR3 is CASSYPTSGRSVDTQYF. DNA for the CDR3: TGTGCCAGCAGTTACCCGACTAGCGGGAGATCGGTAGATACGCAGTATTTT.